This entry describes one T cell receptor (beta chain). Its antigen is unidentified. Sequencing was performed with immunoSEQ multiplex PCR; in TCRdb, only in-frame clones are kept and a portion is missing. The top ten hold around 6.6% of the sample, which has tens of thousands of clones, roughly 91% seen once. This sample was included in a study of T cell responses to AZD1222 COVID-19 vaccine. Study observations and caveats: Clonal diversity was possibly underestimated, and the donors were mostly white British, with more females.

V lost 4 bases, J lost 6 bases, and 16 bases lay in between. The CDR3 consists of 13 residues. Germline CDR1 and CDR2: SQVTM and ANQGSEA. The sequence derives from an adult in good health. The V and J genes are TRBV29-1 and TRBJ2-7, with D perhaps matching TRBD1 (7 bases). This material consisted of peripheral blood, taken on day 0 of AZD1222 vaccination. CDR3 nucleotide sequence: TGCAGCGTTGGTTACAGGGGAGGTGGCGAGCAGTACTTC. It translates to CSVGYRGGGEQYF.